This record concerns one T cell receptor beta chain sequence. The antigen is unknown. The source of the sample is a study of T cells after yellow fever vaccination. Between the trimmed V and J ends, which lost 0 bases and 5 bases, there was a span of 15 bases. Germline V gene sequence: CDR1 SGHRS, CDR2 YFSETQ. This CDR3 region has 15 residues. Study-level points and caveats: Post-booster repertoires contained most primary-vaccination clones again (roughly 96% CD4, around 88% CD8).

For TCR, cDNA came from 5'RACE template switching, which added a universal primer site and UMIs. Via MiXCR, TCRdb re-called the 5' RACE reads, giving one row per CDR3 protein. The data contain approximately 250,000 distinct CDR3 sequences, roughly 6.3% of them singletons. The receptor comes from a man aged 25-45 years who received the YFV17D yellow fever vaccine. The V gene is TRBV5-1, the J gene TRBJ2-7; D unclear. Sample: CD4+ T cells sorted from PBMCs, taken on the day of the yellow fever booster vaccination. The CDR3 loop reads CASSLGPGRLDEQYF. DNA of the CDR3: TGCGCCAGCAGCTTGGGTCCGGGCAGGTTAGACGAGCAGTACTTC.